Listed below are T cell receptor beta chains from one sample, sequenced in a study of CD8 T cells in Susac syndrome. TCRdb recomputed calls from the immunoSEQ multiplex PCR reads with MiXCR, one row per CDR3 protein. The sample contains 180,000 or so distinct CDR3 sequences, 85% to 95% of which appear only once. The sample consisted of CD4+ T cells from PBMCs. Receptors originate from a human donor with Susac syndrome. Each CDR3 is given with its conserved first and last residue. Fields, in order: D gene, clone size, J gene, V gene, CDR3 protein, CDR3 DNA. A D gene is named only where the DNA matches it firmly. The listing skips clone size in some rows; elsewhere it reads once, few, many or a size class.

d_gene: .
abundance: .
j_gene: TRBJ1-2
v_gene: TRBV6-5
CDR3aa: CASRFTRETSGYTF
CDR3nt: TGTGCCAGCAGATTCACCAGGGAGACTAGCGGCTACACCTTC

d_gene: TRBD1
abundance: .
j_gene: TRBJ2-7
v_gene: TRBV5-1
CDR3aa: CASSEGQGAIGEQYF
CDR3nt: TGCGCCAGCAGCGAGGGACAGGGGGCGATTGGAGAGCAGTACTTC

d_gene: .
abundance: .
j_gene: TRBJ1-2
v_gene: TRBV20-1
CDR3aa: CSAPLTQGMDGYTF
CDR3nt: TGCAGTGCTCCACTGACCCAGGGGATGGATGGCTACACCTTC

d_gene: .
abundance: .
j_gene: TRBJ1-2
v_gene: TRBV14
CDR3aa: CASSQDFRHYGYTF
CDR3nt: TGTGCCAGCAGCCAAGATTTCAGGCACTATGGCTACACCTTC

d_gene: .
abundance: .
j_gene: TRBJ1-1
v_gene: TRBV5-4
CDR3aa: CASSQGSLGTEAFF
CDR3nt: TGTGCCAGCAGCCAGGGATCCCTAGGCACTGAAGCTTTCTTT

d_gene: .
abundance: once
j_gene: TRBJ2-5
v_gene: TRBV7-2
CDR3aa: CASSLANRQETQYF
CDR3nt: TGTGCCAGCAGCTTAGCGAACAGACAAGAGACCCAGTACTTC

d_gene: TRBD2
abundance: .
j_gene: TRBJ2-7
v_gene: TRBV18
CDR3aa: CASSPEGGGFYEQYF
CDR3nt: TGTGCCAGCTCACCAGAGGGCGGGGGGTTCTACGAGCAGTACTTC

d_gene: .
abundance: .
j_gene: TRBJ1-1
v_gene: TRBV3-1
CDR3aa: CASSQDGWGRNLIGGEAFF
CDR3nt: TGTGCCAGCAGCCAAGATGGGTGGGGACGGAATCTTATAGGCGGTGAAGCTTTCTTT

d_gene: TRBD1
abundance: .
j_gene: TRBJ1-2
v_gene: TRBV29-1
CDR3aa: CSVLPDRDYGYTF
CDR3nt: TGCAGCGTTCTCCCGGACAGGGACTATGGCTACACCTTC

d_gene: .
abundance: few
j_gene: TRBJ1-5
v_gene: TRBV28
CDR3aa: CASRVGNQPQHF
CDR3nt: TGTGCCAGCAGGGTAGGCAATCAGCCCCAGCATTTT

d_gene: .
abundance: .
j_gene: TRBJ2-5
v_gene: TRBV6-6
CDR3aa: CASRPQRQQETQYF
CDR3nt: TGTGCCAGCAGACCCCAGCGGCAGCAAGAGACCCAGTACTTC

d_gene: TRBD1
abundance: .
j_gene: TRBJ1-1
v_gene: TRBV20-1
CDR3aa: CSARERQGRGEAFF
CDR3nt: TGCAGTGCTAGAGAAAGACAGGGAAGGGGGGAAGCTTTCTTT

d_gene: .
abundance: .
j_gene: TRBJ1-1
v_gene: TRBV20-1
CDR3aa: CSARDPTENTEAFF
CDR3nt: TGCAGTGCTAGAGATCCGACGGAGAACACTGAAGCTTTCTTT

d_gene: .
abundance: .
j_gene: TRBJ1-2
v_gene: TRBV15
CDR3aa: CATSREKLDTPGGYTF
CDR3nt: TGTGCCACCAGCAGAGAAAAACTGGACACCCCTGGGGGCTACACCTTC

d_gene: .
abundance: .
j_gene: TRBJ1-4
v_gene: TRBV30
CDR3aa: CAWTRGDEKLFF
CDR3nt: TGTGCCTGGACACGGGGGGATGAAAAACTGTTTTTT

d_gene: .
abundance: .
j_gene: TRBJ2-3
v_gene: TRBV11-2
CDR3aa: CASSLGGATDTQYF
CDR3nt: TGTGCCAGCAGCTTAGGGGGGGCCACAGATACGCAGTATTTT

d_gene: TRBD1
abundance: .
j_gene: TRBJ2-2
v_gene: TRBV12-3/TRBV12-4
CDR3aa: CASSLTGTGFSGRELFF
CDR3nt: TGTGCCAGCAGTTTAACCGGGACAGGGTTCTCGGGCCGGGAGCTGTTTTTT

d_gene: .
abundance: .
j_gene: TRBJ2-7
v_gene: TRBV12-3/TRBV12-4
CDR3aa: CASSYGPSHEQYF
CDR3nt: TGTGCCAGCAGTTACGGACCCAGCCACGAGCAGTACTTC

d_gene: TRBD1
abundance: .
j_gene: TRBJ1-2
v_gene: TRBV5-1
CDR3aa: CASSLRAGTGDVGYTF
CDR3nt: TGCGCCAGCAGCTTGCGGGCCGGGACAGGGGACGTCGGCTACACCTTC

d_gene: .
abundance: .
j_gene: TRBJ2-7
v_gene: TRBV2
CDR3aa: CAGMTGRNEQYF
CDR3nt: TGTGCCGGGATGACAGGGAGGAACGAGCAGTACTTC

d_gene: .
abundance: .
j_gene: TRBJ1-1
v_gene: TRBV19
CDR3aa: CASSGMRGRTEAFF
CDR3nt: TGTGCCAGTAGCGGGATGAGGGGAAGGACTGAAGCTTTCTTT

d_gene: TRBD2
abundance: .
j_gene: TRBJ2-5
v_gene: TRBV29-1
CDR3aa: CSARGLAGGETQYF
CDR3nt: TGCAGCGCTAGGGGACTAGCGGGGGGGGAGACCCAGTACTTC

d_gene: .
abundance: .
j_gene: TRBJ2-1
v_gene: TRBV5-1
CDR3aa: CASSLPSEDNEQFF
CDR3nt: TGCGCCAGCAGCTTGCCTAGCGAAGACAATGAGCAGTTCTTC

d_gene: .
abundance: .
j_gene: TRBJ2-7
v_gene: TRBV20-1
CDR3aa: CSARDRGGIYEQYF
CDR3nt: TGCAGTGCTAGAGACCGAGGGGGGATCTACGAGCAGTACTTC

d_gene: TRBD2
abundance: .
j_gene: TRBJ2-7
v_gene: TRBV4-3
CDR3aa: CASSQGLAVQVYEQYF
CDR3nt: TGCGCCAGCAGCCAGGGTCTAGCGGTTCAGGTCTACGAGCAGTACTTC

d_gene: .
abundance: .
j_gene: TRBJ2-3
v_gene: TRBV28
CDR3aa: CAITGGLAGTDTQYF
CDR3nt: TGTGCCATCACCGGGGGGCTAGCGGGCACAGATACGCAGTATTTT

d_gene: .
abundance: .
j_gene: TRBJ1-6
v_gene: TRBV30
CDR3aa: CAWRKSHNSPLHF
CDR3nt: TGTGCCTGGAGAAAGTCCCATAATTCACCCCTCCACTTT

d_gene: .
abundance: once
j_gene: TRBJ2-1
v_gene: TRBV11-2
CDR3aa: CASSPGVVAQFF
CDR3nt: TGTGCCAGCAGCCCGGGGGTGGTCGCGCAGTTCTTC

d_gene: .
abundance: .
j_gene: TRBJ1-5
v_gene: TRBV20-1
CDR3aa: CSARGRYSNQPQHF
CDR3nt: TGCAGTGCTAGAGGGCGCTATAGCAATCAGCCCCAGCATTTT

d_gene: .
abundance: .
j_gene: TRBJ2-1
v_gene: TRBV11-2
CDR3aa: CASSSSVLGRINEQFF
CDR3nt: TGTGCCAGCAGCTCAAGCGTTTTAGGCCGGATCAATGAGCAGTTCTTC

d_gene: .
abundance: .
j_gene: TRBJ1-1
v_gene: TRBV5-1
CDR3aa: CASSSVAGSTEAFF
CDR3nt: TGCGCCAGCAGCTCCGTCGCGGGGTCCACTGAAGCTTTCTTT

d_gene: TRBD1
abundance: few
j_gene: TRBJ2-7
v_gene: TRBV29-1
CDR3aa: CSVLQGPSSYEQYF
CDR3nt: TGCAGCGTTTTACAGGGGCCAAGCTCCTACGAGCAGTACTTC

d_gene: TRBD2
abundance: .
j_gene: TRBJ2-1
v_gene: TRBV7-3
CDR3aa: CASSPGLAGVEQFF
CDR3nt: TGTGCCAGCAGCCCAGGACTAGCGGGGGTTGAGCAGTTCTTC

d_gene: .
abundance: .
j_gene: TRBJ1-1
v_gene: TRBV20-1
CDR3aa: CSARGGGPNTEAFF
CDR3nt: TGCAGTGCTAGGGGCGGGGGACCGAACACTGAAGCTTTCTTT

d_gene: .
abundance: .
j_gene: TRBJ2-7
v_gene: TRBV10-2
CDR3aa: CASSDPGPQLEQYF
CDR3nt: TGCGCCAGCAGTGACCCAGGACCACAATTGGAGCAGTACTTC

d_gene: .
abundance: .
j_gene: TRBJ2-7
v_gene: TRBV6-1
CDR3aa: CASSVPGEGVKQYF
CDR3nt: TGTGCCAGCAGTGTACCCGGTGAGGGAGTCAAGCAGTACTTC

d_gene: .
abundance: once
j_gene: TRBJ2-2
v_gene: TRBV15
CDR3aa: CATSSFGVTNTGELFF
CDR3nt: TGTGCCACCAGCAGCTTTGGGGTCACGAACACCGGGGAGCTGTTTTTT

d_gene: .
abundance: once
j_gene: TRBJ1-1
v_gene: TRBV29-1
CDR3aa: CSVSRDRNTEAFF
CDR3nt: TGCAGCGTTTCACGGGACCGGAACACTGAAGCTTTCTTT

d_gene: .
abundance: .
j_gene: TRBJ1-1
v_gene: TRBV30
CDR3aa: CAWRQAFEAFF
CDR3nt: TGTGCCTGGAGACAGGCTTTTGAAGCTTTCTTT

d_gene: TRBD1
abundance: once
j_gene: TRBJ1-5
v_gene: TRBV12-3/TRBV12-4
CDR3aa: CASSEGQGRIGNQPQHF
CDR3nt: TGTGCCAGCAGTGAAGGACAGGGGCGGATCGGCAATCAGCCCCAGCATTTT

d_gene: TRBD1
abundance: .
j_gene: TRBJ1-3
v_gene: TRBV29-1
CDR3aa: CSVRGQAASGNTIYF
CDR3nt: TGCAGCGTCCGCGGACAGGCCGCCTCTGGAAACACCATATATTTT

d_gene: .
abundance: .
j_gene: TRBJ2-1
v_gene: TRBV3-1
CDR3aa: CASSLSPHQEQFF
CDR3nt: TGTGCCAGCAGCCTGAGCCCACACCAGGAGCAGTTCTTC

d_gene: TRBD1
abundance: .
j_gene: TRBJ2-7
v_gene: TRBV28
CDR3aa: CASSVTGEDWREQYF
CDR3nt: TGTGCCAGCAGTGTGACAGGGGAAGATTGGCGCGAGCAGTACTTC

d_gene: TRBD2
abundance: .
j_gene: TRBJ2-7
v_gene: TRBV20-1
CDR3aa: CSAGRAGGAYEQYF
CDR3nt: TGCAGTGCTGGGAGAGCGGGAGGGGCCTACGAGCAGTACTTC

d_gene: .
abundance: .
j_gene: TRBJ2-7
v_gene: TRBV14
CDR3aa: CASSQGERAYEQYF
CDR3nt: TGTGCCAGCAGCCAAGGGGAGCGGGCCTACGAGCAGTACTTC

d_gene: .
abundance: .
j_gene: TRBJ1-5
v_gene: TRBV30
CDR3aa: CAYTRGLNQPQHF
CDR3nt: TGTGCCTACACCAGGGGCCTGAATCAGCCCCAGCATTTT

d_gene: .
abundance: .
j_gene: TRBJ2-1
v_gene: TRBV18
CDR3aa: CASSPRDIVGYNEQFF
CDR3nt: TGTGCCAGCTCACCACGGGACATCGTGGGCTACAATGAGCAGTTCTTC

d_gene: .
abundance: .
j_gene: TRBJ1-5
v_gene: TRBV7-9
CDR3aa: CASSLVGQPQHF
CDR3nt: TGTGCCAGCAGCTTAGTGGGCCAGCCCCAGCATTTT

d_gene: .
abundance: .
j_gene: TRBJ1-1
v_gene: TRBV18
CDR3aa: CASSPQVGDTEAFF
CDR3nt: TGTGCCAGCTCACCTCAGGTAGGGGACACTGAAGCTTTCTTT

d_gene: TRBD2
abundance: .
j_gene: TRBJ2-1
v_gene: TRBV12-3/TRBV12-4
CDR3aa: CASSLGGPRGDEQFF
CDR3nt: TGTGCCAGCAGTTTAGGGGGTCCGCGGGGGGATGAGCAGTTCTTC

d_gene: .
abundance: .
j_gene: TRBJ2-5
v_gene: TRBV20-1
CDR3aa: CSARGDGGEETQYF
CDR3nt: TGCAGTGCTAGAGGGGACGGGGGAGAAGAGACCCAGTACTTC

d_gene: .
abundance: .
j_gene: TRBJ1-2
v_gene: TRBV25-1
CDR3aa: CASSAPENYGYTF
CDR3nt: TGTGCCAGCAGTGCGCCAGAGAACTATGGCTACACCTTC

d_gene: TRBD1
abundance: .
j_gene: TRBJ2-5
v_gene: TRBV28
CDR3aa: CASSLRGNQETQYF
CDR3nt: TGTGCCAGCAGCCTCAGGGGGAACCAAGAGACCCAGTACTTC

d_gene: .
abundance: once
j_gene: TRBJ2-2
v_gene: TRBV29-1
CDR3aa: CSVQTGRSGELFF
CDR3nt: TGCAGCGTCCAAACAGGGAGGAGCGGGGAGCTGTTTTTT

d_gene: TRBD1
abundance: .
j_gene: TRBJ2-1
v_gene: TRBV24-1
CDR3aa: CATSDSGGGTYNEQFF
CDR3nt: TGTGCCACCAGTGATTCAGGGGGCGGTACCTACAATGAGCAGTTCTTC